These 28 T cell receptor beta chains were sequenced from one sample in a study of blood T cell repertoires in COVID-19. Measured with immunoSEQ multiplex PCR; TCRdb has only the in-frame clones, and not every one. The sample lists some 100,000 clones; around 90% were seen once. The specimen was peripheral blood. The receptors were sampled from a man aged 45-60 years with COVID-19, enrolled during active disease.

The rearrangement links TRBV5-1 to TRBJ1-2; a weak D match, TRBD1 (5 bases). The CDR3 is 13 amino acids. V was shortened by 3 bases and J by 6 bases, with 12 bases between the two germline ends. The germline V gene has CDR1 SGHRS and CDR2 YFSETQ. The CDR3 coding sequence is TGCGCCAGCAGCTACACAGGATTAAATGGCTACACCTTC. Its translation: CASSYTGLNGYTF.

The chain is built from TRBV20-1 and TRBJ1-5; perhaps TRBD1 as D (5 bases). CDR3 length: 16 amino acids. Germline V gene lookup returns CDR1 DFQATT and CDR2 SNEGSKA (reference sequence). Trimming stripped 3 bases from V and 0 bases from J, with 15 bases between. The DNA of the CDR3 is TGCAGTGCTAGTCACAGGTCCTTCTCTAGCAATCAGCCCCAGCATTTT. Translation: CSASHRSFSSNQPQHF.

This chain joins TRBV6-1 and TRBJ1-4, with D possibly being TRBD1 (5 bases). The CDR3 spans 15 residues. The V end was cut by 1 base, the J end by 8 bases, with 14 bases between. In germline, CDR1 is MNHNS, CDR2 SASEGT. CDR3 protein: CASSEGPGEWEKLFF. For the CDR3, the DNA is TGTGCCAGCAGTGAAGGCCCGGGGGAATGGGAAAAACTGTTTTTT.

This clone appeared once. The CDR3 bases are TGTGCCAGCAGCCCTCGGACAGCAACTAATGAAAAACTGTTTTTT. The encoded protein is CASSPRTATNEKLFF. The rearrangement uses TRBV7-2 and TRBJ1-4; a possible D gene is TRBD1 (6 bases). The CDR3 loop spans 15 amino acids. Trimming cost V 5 bases and J 0 bases, with 10 bases left between them. In germline, CDR1 is SGHTA, CDR2 FQGNSA.

The CDR3 region is CASSTGTPYEQYF. CDR3 nucleotide sequence: TGTGCCAGCAGCACAGGGACACCCTACGAGCAGTACTTC. The chain combines TRBV6-2 or TRBV6-3 with TRBJ2-7; tentative D call: TRBD1 (6 bases). Trimming cost V 6 bases and J 2 bases, with 11 bases left between them. Germline V lookup: CDR1 MNHEY, CDR2 SVGEGT. The CDR3 totals 13 residues.

The V call is TRBV9, the J call TRBJ1-6, with TRBD1 matching 8 bases. The CDR3 is 15 amino acids. The germline CDR1 and CDR2 sequences are SGDLS and YYNGEE. V lost 2 bases to trimming and J lost 9 bases; unmatched junction nucleotides: 7. The CDR3 region is CASSVQGARGSPLHF. The CDR3 nucleotides read TGTGCCAGCAGCGTCCAGGGGGCGCGGGGTTCACCCCTCCACTTT.

The genes are TRBV3-1 (or the pseudogene TRBV3-2) and TRBJ1-1; D unclear. The V gene lost 4 bases and the J gene lost 6 bases, with 18 bases spanning the gap. The CDR3 sequence is 15 residues long. CDR1 is LGHDT and CDR2 is YNNKEL in the germline V gene (reference sequence). The CDR3 nucleotides are TGTGCCAGCAGCCGATTAGATGCCGGCGGGGCTGAAGCTTTCTTT. Amino acid sequence: CASSRLDAGGAEAFF.

V and J are TRBV27 and TRBJ1-2, with TRBD1 identical over 11 bases. The germline V gene has CDR1 MNHEY and CDR2 SMNVEV (reference sequence). The trim removed 4 bases at V and 3 bases at J, leaving 7 bases unmatched. This CDR3 has 16 amino acids. The CDR3 spells CASSSFGTGGYYGYTF. CDR3 nucleotides: TGTGCCAGCAGTTCATTTGGGACAGGGGGGTACTATGGCTACACCTTC.

The CDR3 is CASSPGGGWNTEAFF. The CDR3 DNA reads TGTGCCAGCAGCCCGGGGGGGGGCTGGAACACTGAAGCTTTCTTT. V and J are TRBV7-3 and TRBJ1-1; TRBD1 might be the D (6 bases). With 5 bases removed from V and 1 base from J, the gap between germline ends came to 14 bases. Per the germline V gene, CDR1 is SGHTA and CDR2 is FQGTGA. This CDR3 has 15 residues.

This sequence joins TRBV18 and TRBJ1-1; TRBD1 is a possible D gene (5 bases). The V end was cut by 3 bases, the J end by 7 bases, with 12 bases between. Germline V gene sequence: CDR1 KGHSH, CDR2 LQKENI. This CDR3 has 13 amino acids. Written as DNA, the CDR3 is TGTGCCAGCTCACCTGACGTCAGGGTTGAAGCTTTCTTT. It codes for CASSPDVRVEAFF.

This clone occurred a few times. The rearrangement joins TRBV9 to TRBJ1-1; 7 positions match TRBD1. Germline assignment: CDR1 SGDLS and CDR2 YYNGEE. The trim removed 5 bases at V and 1 base at J, leaving 2 bases unmatched. The CDR3 is made up of 13 amino acids. The CDR3 bases are TGTGCCAGCAGTGCAGGGGGGAACACTGAAGCTTTCTTT. Its translation is CASSAGGNTEAFF.

The chain carries TRBV29-1 and TRBJ2-7; D perhaps matches TRBD2 (5 bases). The CDR3 is 13 amino acids. In germline, CDR1 is SQVTM, CDR2 ANQGSEA. V lost 6 bases to trimming and J lost 0 bases, with 12 bases between them. The CDR3, as DNA: TGCAGCGTAAGCGGATTAAGCTCCTACGAGCAGTACTTC. It is translated as CSVSGLSSYEQYF.

V is TRBV9 and J is TRBJ1-1; possibly TRBD1 for D (5 bases). V was pared by 2 bases and J by 3 bases, with 11 bases between. Looked up from germline, CDR1 is SGDLS and CDR2 is YYNGEE. The CDR3 runs 14 residues. CDR3 nucleotide sequence: TGTGCCAGCAGCGTGTCAGGGTGGGACACTGAAGCTTTCTTT. It specifies CASSVSGWDTEAFF.

In nucleotides, the CDR3 is TGCAGCGTTGCTGTGACAGGGGGTTACGAGCAGTACTTC. Translating gives CSVAVTGGYEQYF. This chain connects TRBV29-1 to TRBJ2-7; 9 positions agree with TRBD1. V shed 4 bases, J shed 4 bases, and the junction held 5 bases outside the gene matches. There are 13 residues in the CDR3. The germline V gene encodes CDR1 SQVTM and CDR2 ANQGSEA.

The rearrangement uses TRBV20-1 and TRBJ1-2, with D unresolved. This CDR3 comprises 15 residues. Per the germline V gene, CDR1 is DFQATT and CDR2 is SNEGSKA (reference sequence). With 3 bases removed from V and 0 bases from J, the gap between germline ends came to 14 bases. CDR3 DNA: TGCAGTGCTAGTCAAGGGTTGGGAGCTAACTATGGCTACACCTTC. This codes for CSASQGLGANYGYTF.

The chain couples TRBV28 to TRBJ1-1; the match to TRBD1 covers 7 bases. Germline V gene data show CDR1 as MDHEN and CDR2 as SYDVKM. This CDR3 spans 15 amino acids. J lost 7 bases, V lost 4 bases, and 12 bases had no gene match. The CDR3: CASSSRTPGQFEAFF. In DNA form, the CDR3 reads TGTGCCAGCAGTTCTCGAACACCGGGACAGTTTGAAGCTTTCTTT.

The CDR3 DNA follows: TGTGCCAGCAGCGTGGGGACAGGGGGGATCACTGAAGCTTTCTTT. Translating it yields CASSVGTGGITEAFF. V is TRBV9 and J is TRBJ1-1; 11 bases agree with TRBD1. Germline CDR1 SGDLS, CDR2 YYNGEE. V lost 2 bases and J lost 4; bases outside the gene matches: 4. The CDR3 length is 15 residues.

Ten or more counts support this clone. V usage is TRBV20-1 and J usage is TRBJ1-1; weak D call: TRBD1 (5 bases). V lost 3 bases and J lost 5, with 10 bases in between. The germline V gene has CDR1 DFQATT and CDR2 SNEGSKA (reference sequence). This CDR3 is 12 amino acids long. The DNA for the CDR3 is TGCAGTGCTAGTCTTTCAGGGACTGAAGCTTTCTTT. This gives the protein CSASLSGTEAFF.

This sequence joins TRBV7-9 and TRBJ1-6; TRBD1 aligns across 8 bases. Germline V CDR1 and CDR2: SEHNR, FQNEAQ (reference sequence). CDR3 size: 15 residues. The J segment lost 8 bases and the V segment lost 6 bases, leaving 9 bases of the junction unmatched. CDR3 in DNA: TGTGCCAGCAGTGACAGGGGTAAGGGCGATTCACCCCTCCACTTT. Translating it yields CASSDRGKGDSPLHF.

This clone was detected a few times. This rearrangement joins TRBV19 to TRBJ1-1, with D uncertain. The length of the CDR3 is 16 residues. CDR1 LNHDA and CDR2 SQIVND come from the germline V gene (reference sequence). The V gene lost 4 bases and the J gene lost 0 bases, with 15 bases spanning the gap. DNA of the CDR3: TGTGCCAGTAGTACCGACCCCAGGAAATTGAACACTGAAGCTTTCTTT. Translation: CASSTDPRKLNTEAFF.

J is TRBJ1-4 and V is TRBV6-5, with D perhaps matching TRBD1 (6 bases). In germline, CDR1 is MNHEY, CDR2 SVGAGI. This CDR3 comprises 15 residues. Trimming removed 0 bases from V and 4 bases from J, with 9 bases in between. This CDR3 is CASSYSTGSNEKLFF. The CDR3 nucleotides read TGTGCCAGCAGTTACTCTACAGGGAGTAATGAAAAACTGTTTTTT.

The chain uses TRBV2 and TRBJ1-2, with 7 positions matching TRBD1. Germline trimming cut 6 bases from V and 7 bases from J; bases unmatched to any gene: 8. The CDR3 is 13 residues long. In germline, CDR1 is SNHLY, CDR2 FYNNEI. DNA of the CDR3: TGTGCCAGCAGCCCTGACAGGGAGGTTGGCTACACCTTC. Translated: CASSPDREVGYTF.

The V call is TRBV5-1, the J call TRBJ1-3; 7 bases match TRBD1. Germline V lookup: CDR1 SGHRS, CDR2 YFSETQ. This CDR3 has 16 amino acids. Trimming at V came to 4 bases and at J to 0 bases, leaving 7 bases not matched to a gene. This CDR3 is CASSPDRAFSGNTIYF. In DNA, the CDR3 is TGCGCCAGCAGCCCAGACAGGGCCTTCTCTGGAAACACCATATATTTT.

This chain connects TRBV19 to TRBJ1-2; 7 nucleotides agree with TRBD1. In germline, CDR1 is LNHDA, CDR2 SQIVND (reference sequence). The CDR3 consists of 14 residues. J lost 1 base, V lost 5 bases, and 4 bases had no gene match. For the CDR3, the DNA is TGTGCCAGTAGTTTGACAGGGCTTAACTATGGCTACACCTTC. Translation: CASSLTGLNYGYTF.

This clone was detected once. The chain employs TRBV18 and TRBJ2-7, with TRBD2 matching 8 bases. The CDR3 has 15 residues. Germline V gene sequence: CDR1 KGHSH, CDR2 LQKENI. The V gene end was trimmed by 0 bases and the J gene end by 4 bases; junction bases not matched to a gene: 5. CDR3 residues: CASSPPGGGRYEQYF. The CDR3 DNA reads TGTGCCAGCTCACCACCAGGCGGGGGGAGGTACGAGCAGTACTTC.

V gene TRBV5-1 combines with J gene TRBJ1-2, with a possible D match to TRBD1 (5 bases). Trimming took 2 bases from V and 1 from J, leaving 9 bases between them. Looked up from germline, CDR1 is SGHRS and CDR2 is YFSETQ. The CDR3 extends over 14 amino acids. The CDR3 reads CASSFDSLNYGYTF. The CDR3 coding sequence is TGCGCCAGCAGCTTCGACAGCCTTAACTATGGCTACACCTTC.

The gene calls are TRBV9 and TRBJ2-5; 9 nucleotides match TRBD2. Unmatched junction bases numbered 11, after V lost 5 bases and J lost 6 bases. Germline values: CDR1 SGDLS, CDR2 YYNGEE. The CDR3 contains 15 residues. CDR3 region: CASSLTSGTGQTQYF. The CDR3 DNA follows: TGTGCCAGCAGTTTGACTAGCGGTACCGGGCAGACCCAGTACTTC.

This clone has just one count. The rearrangement uses TRBV11-2 and TRBJ2-1; no clear D. Germline-derived CDR1 and CDR2 are SGHAT and FQNNGV. The CDR3 extends over 16 amino acids. The germline V and J ends were trimmed by 4 bases and 2 bases, with 15 bases remaining between them. The CDR3 sequence is CASSSESTSPYNEQFF. The CDR3 region has the DNA TGTGCCAGCAGCTCCGAATCTACCTCCCCCTACAATGAGCAGTTCTTC.